Listed below are T cell receptor beta chains from one sample, sequenced in a study of T cells in Graves' hyperthyroidism and ophthalmopathy. TCRdb recomputed calls from the multiplex PCR reads with MiXCR, one row per CDR3 protein. The sample has a few hundred thousand distinct CDR3 sequences; about 46% are singletons. The sequencing input was peripheral blood or thyroid tissue (not recorded which). The receptors here all came from an adult woman with Graves' disease, either hyperthyroidism or ophthalmopathy (not recorded which). The CDR3 runs from the conserved cysteine through the conserved F or W. Fields, in order: J gene, clone size, V gene, D gene, CDR3 DNA, CDR3 protein. A D gene is named only where the DNA matches it firmly. Clone size is shown for a subset of rows, as once, few, many or a class of expanded clone.

j_call: TRBJ2-7; clone_size: NA; v_call: TRBV2; d_call: TRBD1; cdr3_nt: TGTGCCAGCATCCCCAGGTCGGGACAGGACGTCTACGAGCAGTACTTC; cdr3_aa: CASIPRSGQDVYEQYF
j_call: TRBJ1-5; clone_size: many; v_call: TRBV6-1; d_call: NA; cdr3_nt: TGTGCCAGCAGTGAAATGCCGGGGTTCGGTCAGCCCCAGCATTTT; cdr3_aa: CASSEMPGFGQPQHF
j_call: TRBJ1-1; clone_size: many; v_call: TRBV20-1; d_call: NA; cdr3_nt: TGCAGTGCTAGAGATGATTGGACAAGCACTGAAGCTTTCTTT; cdr3_aa: CSARDDWTSTEAFF
j_call: TRBJ2-6; clone_size: few; v_call: TRBV18; d_call: NA; cdr3_nt: TGTGCCAGCTCACCACGAGGGGGGGGCCTTGGGGCCAACGTCCTGACTTTC; cdr3_aa: CASSPRGGGLGANVLTF
j_call: TRBJ1-3; clone_size: NA; v_call: TRBV5-1; d_call: TRBD1; cdr3_nt: TGCGCCAGCAGCTTGGACTCAGGGGGCCATCTCTCTGGAAACACCATATATTTT; cdr3_aa: CASSLDSGGHLSGNTIYF
j_call: TRBJ2-5; clone_size: many; v_call: TRBV24-1; d_call: NA; cdr3_nt: TGTGCCACCAGTGACCGGGCTGACGGGTCAGGAGAGACCCAGTACTTC; cdr3_aa: CATSDRADGSGETQYF
j_call: TRBJ2-7; clone_size: many; v_call: TRBV20-1; d_call: TRBD2; cdr3_nt: TGCAGTGCTAGAACCCCCGCTAGCGGGAACTACGAGCAGTACTTC; cdr3_aa: CSARTPASGNYEQYF
j_call: TRBJ1-6; clone_size: many; v_call: TRBV12-3/TRBV12-4; d_call: NA; cdr3_nt: TGTGCCAGCAGCATAGTGGGGTTACCCCTCCACTTT; cdr3_aa: CASSIVGLPLHF
j_call: TRBJ1-5; clone_size: NA; v_call: TRBV2; d_call: NA; cdr3_nt: TGTGCGAGCGGCACCTCGGCGTACAATCAGCACCAGCATTTT; cdr3_aa: CASGTSAYNQHQHF
j_call: TRBJ2-6; clone_size: many; v_call: TRBV9; d_call: TRBD2; cdr3_nt: TGTGCCAGCAGCGTAGAGGCGGGAGCTGGGGCCAACGTCCTGACTTTC; cdr3_aa: CASSVEAGAGANVLTF
j_call: TRBJ2-7; clone_size: many; v_call: TRBV9; d_call: TRBD2; cdr3_nt: TGTGCCAGCAGCCCCCACGGGGGACTAGCGTACGAGCAGTACTTC; cdr3_aa: CASSPHGGLAYEQYF
j_call: TRBJ1-6; clone_size: NA; v_call: TRBV5-1; d_call: NA; cdr3_nt: TGCGCCAGCAGCTTTACTGACCCTGGGGATTCACCCCTCCACTTT; cdr3_aa: CASSFTDPGDSPLHF
j_call: TRBJ1-1; clone_size: many; v_call: TRBV5-1; d_call: NA; cdr3_nt: TGCGCCAGCAGCTTGGTTCGGAAGGTAGAGAACACTGAAGCTTTCTTT; cdr3_aa: CASSLVRKVENTEAFF
j_call: TRBJ1-4; clone_size: NA; v_call: TRBV2; d_call: TRBD1; cdr3_nt: TGTGCCAGCAGATCACAGGGGGCGAGGCTGGGGGAAAAACTGTTTTTT; cdr3_aa: CASRSQGARLGEKLFF
j_call: TRBJ1-1; clone_size: once; v_call: TRBV7-3; d_call: NA; cdr3_nt: TGTGCCAGCAGCCGACGGGGAGGGTTAACGTATGCTTTCTTT; cdr3_aa: CASSRRGGLTYAFF
j_call: TRBJ1-5; clone_size: many; v_call: TRBV10-3; d_call: TRBD1; cdr3_nt: TGTGCCATCAGTGAGGGACAGGGGGCTCGGCAGCCCCAGCATTTT; cdr3_aa: CAISEGQGARQPQHF
j_call: TRBJ1-2; clone_size: once; v_call: TRBV29-1; d_call: TRBD1; cdr3_nt: TGCAGCGCTGGACCCAGGGGGCGGGATGGCTACACCTTC; cdr3_aa: CSAGPRGRDGYTF
j_call: TRBJ2-7; clone_size: NA; v_call: TRBV20-1; d_call: NA; cdr3_nt: TGCAGTGCTAGAGATACTCTAAAGGACTACTATGAGCAGTACTTC; cdr3_aa: CSARDTLKDYYEQYF
j_call: TRBJ1-2; clone_size: NA; v_call: TRBV20-1; d_call: NA; cdr3_nt: TGCAGTGCTAGGACACCTCCTAACTATGGCTACACCTTC; cdr3_aa: CSARTPPNYGYTF
j_call: TRBJ2-2; clone_size: few; v_call: TRBV20-1; d_call: NA; cdr3_nt: TGCAGTGCTACCGGACAGGGGGCGACTAGCGGGACGCTCTGGACCGGGGAGCTGTTTTTT; cdr3_aa: CSATGQGATSGTLWTGELFF
j_call: TRBJ1-6; clone_size: NA; v_call: TRBV7-2; d_call: TRBD1; cdr3_nt: TGTGCCAGCAGCTCGTACAGGGGGCCGTTTTCACCCCTCCACTTT; cdr3_aa: CASSSYRGPFSPLHF
j_call: TRBJ2-7; clone_size: NA; v_call: TRBV15; d_call: NA; cdr3_nt: TGTGCCACCAGCCGCCCGGGCTACGAGCAGTACTTC; cdr3_aa: CATSRPGYEQYF
j_call: TRBJ2-6; clone_size: NA; v_call: TRBV12-3/TRBV12-4; d_call: NA; cdr3_nt: TGTGCCAGCAGTTTCCCAGGGTCCGAAGCTTTC; cdr3_aa: CASSFPGSEAF
j_call: TRBJ1-2; clone_size: NA; v_call: TRBV20-1; d_call: TRBD1; cdr3_nt: TGCAGTGCTTTCCGGACAGGCAATAACTATGGCTACACCTTC; cdr3_aa: CSAFRTGNNYGYTF
j_call: TRBJ1-1; clone_size: once; v_call: TRBV7-2; d_call: NA; cdr3_nt: TGTGCCAGCGCGCCCACGATGGGCACTGAAGCTTTCTTT; cdr3_aa: CASAPTMGTEAFF
j_call: TRBJ2-7; clone_size: NA; v_call: TRBV15; d_call: NA; cdr3_nt: TGTGCCACCAGCAGAGACCGTGGTTCCGGGGGCCGCGAGCAGTACTTC; cdr3_aa: CATSRDRGSGGREQYF
j_call: TRBJ1-5; clone_size: many; v_call: TRBV20-1; d_call: NA; cdr3_nt: TGCAGTGCTAGATCTCCGGGCATGGGAGCCAATCAGCCCCAGCATTTT; cdr3_aa: CSARSPGMGANQPQHF
j_call: TRBJ2-7; clone_size: NA; v_call: TRBV13; d_call: NA; cdr3_nt: TGTGCCAGCAGCTTAGGCCAGGGTGGGGGACTCGAGCAGTACTTC; cdr3_aa: CASSLGQGGGLEQYF
j_call: TRBJ1-2; clone_size: NA; v_call: TRBV12-3/TRBV12-4; d_call: TRBD1; cdr3_nt: TGTGCCAGCAGGGCCCGGACAGGGGATGGCTACACCTTC; cdr3_aa: CASRARTGDGYTF
j_call: TRBJ2-5; clone_size: once; v_call: TRBV7-2; d_call: NA; cdr3_nt: TGTGCCAGCAGCCACAATAGCGATGAGACCCAGTACTTC; cdr3_aa: CASSHNSDETQYF
j_call: TRBJ1-5; clone_size: NA; v_call: TRBV24-1; d_call: NA; cdr3_nt: TGTGCCACCAGTGATACGCATCAGCCCCAGCATTTT; cdr3_aa: CATSDTHQPQHF
j_call: TRBJ2-2; clone_size: many; v_call: TRBV7-9; d_call: TRBD2; cdr3_nt: TGTGCTAGCAGCTTAGGTGCGGGAGCCACCGGGGAGCTGTTTTTT; cdr3_aa: CASSLGAGATGELFF
j_call: TRBJ2-1; clone_size: few; v_call: TRBV15; d_call: NA; cdr3_nt: TGTGCCACCAGGTCCCGGGTGGAAGCCTACAATGAGCAGTTCTTC; cdr3_aa: CATRSRVEAYNEQFF
j_call: TRBJ1-3; clone_size: many; v_call: TRBV10-3; d_call: NA; cdr3_nt: TGTGCCATCAATTCGGGAAACACCATATATTTT; cdr3_aa: CAINSGNTIYF
j_call: TRBJ1-5; clone_size: few; v_call: TRBV12-3/TRBV12-4; d_call: NA; cdr3_nt: TGTGCCAGCAGTTTCTTTATGGGGTCGGGGCAGCCCCAGCATTTT; cdr3_aa: CASSFFMGSGQPQHF
j_call: TRBJ2-5; clone_size: many; v_call: TRBV20-1; d_call: NA; cdr3_nt: TGCAGTGCTAGAGCAAGGGTCACGGGTGAGACCCAGTACTTC; cdr3_aa: CSARARVTGETQYF
j_call: TRBJ1-5; clone_size: NA; v_call: TRBV19; d_call: TRBD1; cdr3_nt: TGTGCGGGAGGCGACAGGGGAGGACAGCCCCAGCATTTT; cdr3_aa: CAGGDRGGQPQHF